The T cell receptor (beta chain) under discussion was sequenced for a study of CD8+ T cells in alopecia areata. Study as a whole: Treated patients swallowed 5 to 10 mg of oral tofacitinib twice daily.

V was cut by 1 base and J by 2 bases, with 5 bases left in between. The CDR3 covers 13 residues. Germline CDR1 reads MNHNS; CDR2 reads SASEGT. The treatment was: oral pan-JAK inhibitor, 5-10 mg twice daily. Sequencing used cDNA as its template, made by extracting RNA and reverse transcribing it. Data came from immunoSEQ multiplex PCR; TCRdb stores just in-frame clones and leaves some out. Of 150,000 to 200,000 clones in the sample, approximately 62% were seen once. The source was CD4+ T cells sorted from blood, collected at week 24, from a patient treated with tofacitinib. V is TRBV6-1 and J is TRBJ2-5; D gene ambiguous. The sequence was collected from a human donor with alopecia areata. The CDR3 is CASSEGVQETQYF. In DNA form, the CDR3 reads TGTGCCAGCAGTGAAGGTGTGCAAGAGACCCAGTACTTC.